This T cell receptor (beta chain) emerged from a study of chemoradiotherapy in HPV16-positive cancers. Method: immunoSEQ multiplex PCR; TCRdb's copy keeps in-frame clones and lacks some. The sample consists of 3,600 or so clones, about 95% of them appearing once. With V trimmed by 2 bases and J by 7 bases, 5 bases remained unmatched. The CDR3 contains 15 residues. Germline V CDR1 and CDR2: SGHRS, YFSETQ. Study conclusions and caveats: Candidate HPV-specific clones and E7-related TCR motifs grew in tumor during treatment. For HPV16-positive patients, expanding HPV-responsive T cells associated with longer recurrence-free survival.

Turning to this clone: Antigen specificity is unknown.

The specimen was taken from a patient who underwent chemoradiotherapy. The chain joins TRBV5-1 to TRBJ2-1; 11 bases are shared with TRBD1. The sequence came from a human donor with HPV-associated anogenital cancer. CDR3 residues: CASSFRTGGWNEQFF. The CDR3 DNA sequence: TGCGCCAGCAGCTTCCGGACAGGGGGCTGGAATGAGCAGTTCTTC. The full variable domain, rest sourced from reference TRBV5-1 and TRBJ2-1, is KAGVTQTPRYLIKTRGQQVTLSCSPISGHRSVSWYQQTPGQGLQFLFEYFSETQRNKGNFPGRFSGRQFSNSRSEMNVSTLELGDSALYLCASSFRTGGWNEQFFGPGTRLTVL.